This T cell receptor (beta chain) appears in the sequencing data of a study of blood T cells in healthy people across ages. Germline CDR1 MNHEY, CDR2 SVGAGI. V was shortened by 0 bases and J by 2 bases, with 11 bases between the two germline ends. The CDR3 is 15 amino acids. Drawing of peripheral blood yielded about 10 milliliters from each donor. Every sample gave at least 5.5 micrograms of total RNA when it was extracted. This clonotype appeared a few times. It was with a sample-barcoded 5' primer and a J-beta primer mix that a second PCR of about 6 to 11 cycles was run. Every sample returned 2.5 million or more CDR3-containing paired-end reads. TCRdb recomputed calls from the 5' RACE reads with MiXCR, one row per CDR3 protein. The sample records around 1,500,000 distinct CDR3 sequences, around 39% being singletons.

This TCR was sampled from a woman under 30 in good health. The gene calls are TRBV6-5 and TRBJ2-7; D is unclear. The sequenced sample consisted of blood. The CDR3 DNA reads as TGTGCCAGCAGTTACTCCCGAGTCGGAGCCTACGAGCAGTACTTC. This codes for CASSYSRVGAYEQYF.